This T cell receptor (beta chain) is drawn from a study of a mutant IDH1 vaccine in newly diagnosed glioma. Study-wide context: Patients previously underwent radiotherapy, temozolomide, or both, and most underwent both.

Regarding this clone: The antigen is undetermined.

The protocol was immunoSEQ multiplex PCR, while the TCRdb copy is restricted to in-frame clones and leaves out a portion. The sample holds some 87,000 clones, around 80% seen once. The study, taken as a whole, reports: Any relationship between pseudoprogression and changes in top peripheral T cell clonotypes seemed absent. Of all patients, about 93% showed vaccine-induced immune responses.

Time point here: baseline, week 1 (first vaccination visit). Specified treatment: pre-vaccination baseline after standard-of-care therapy. The CDR3 has 15 amino acids. The V gene's germline CDR1 is SGHTA and CDR2 FQGTGA. With 5 bases clipped from V and 8 bases from J, the junction kept 13 bases outside the gene matches. The rearrangement joins TRBV7-3 to TRBJ1-2; TRBD1 matches 8 bases. The sample consisted of PBMCs, taken from a glioma patient treated with radiotherapy, temozolomide or both. The receptor comes from a man between 40 and 49 years old with glioma. The CDR3 here is CASSAGQGAMGGYTF. Here the CDR3 DNA reads TGTGCCAGCAGCGCTGGACAGGGAGCCATGGGAGGCTACACCTTC.